This T cell receptor beta chain was observed in a study of graft-versus-host responses after intestinal transplantation. The table came from immunoSEQ multiplex PCR; TCRdb's copy has only in-frame clones and leaves some out. The sample holds 100,000 to 120,000 clones, just over 90% seen once. Germline-derived CDR1 and CDR2 are PRHDT and FYEKMQ (reference sequence). CDR3 size: 14 residues. The V segment lost 11 bases and the J segment 9 bases; nucleotides outside the gene matches: 15. To note about this clone: The antigen remains undetermined.

The source was unstimulated CD8+ T cells sorted from spleen or lymph node cells, collected before intestinal transplant. The chain joins TRBV13 to TRBJ2-1; the match to TRBD2 covers 8 bases. The sequence was collected from a human donor who received an intestinal transplant. CDR3 bases: TGTGCCGGGGGATCCGGGACTAGATTCGGTGAGCAGTTCTTC. This translates into CAGGSGTRFGEQFF. Full variable domain (rest looked up from reference TRBV13 and TRBJ2-1): AAGVIQSPRHLIKEKRETATLKCYPIPRHDTVYWYQQGPGQDPQFLISFYEKMQSDKGSIPDRFSAQQFSDYHSELNMSSLELGDSALYFCAGGSGTRFGEQFFGPGTRLTVL.